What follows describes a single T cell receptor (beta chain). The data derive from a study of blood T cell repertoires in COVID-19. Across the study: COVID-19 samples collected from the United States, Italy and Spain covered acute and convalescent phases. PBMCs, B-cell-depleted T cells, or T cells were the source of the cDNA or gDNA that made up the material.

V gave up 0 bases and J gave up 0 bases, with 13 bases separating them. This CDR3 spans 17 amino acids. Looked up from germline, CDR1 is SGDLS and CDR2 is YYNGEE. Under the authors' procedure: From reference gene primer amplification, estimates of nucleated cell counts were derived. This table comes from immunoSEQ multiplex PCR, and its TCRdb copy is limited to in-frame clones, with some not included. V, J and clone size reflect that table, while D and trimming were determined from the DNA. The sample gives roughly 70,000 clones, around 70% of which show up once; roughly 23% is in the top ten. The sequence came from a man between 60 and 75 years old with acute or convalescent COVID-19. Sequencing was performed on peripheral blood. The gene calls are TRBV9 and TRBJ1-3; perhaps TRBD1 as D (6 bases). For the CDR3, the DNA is TGTGCCAGCAGCGTAGCTAGAGAACAGGGCTCTGGAAACACCATATATTTT. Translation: CASSVAREQGSGNTIYF. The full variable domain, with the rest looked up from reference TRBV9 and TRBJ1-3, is DSGVTQTPKHLITATGQRVTLRCSPRSGDLSVYWYQQSLDQGLQFLIQYYNGEERAKGNILERFSAQQFPDLHSELNLSSLELGDSALYFCASSVAREQGSGNTIYFGEGSWLTVV.